Presented here are 15 T cell receptor beta chains from one specimen sequenced in a study of OX40 agonist ivuxolimab in advanced cancers. TCRdb's copy holds only in-frame clones and misses some; the assay was immunoSEQ multiplex PCR. The sample includes some 78,000 clones, 88% of them seen just once. Sequences were derived from CD4+ or CD8+ T cells sorted from blood, sampled in a trial of the OX40 agonist ivuxolimab. The receptors derive from an adult with an advanced solid tumor such as melanoma, head and neck, liver or kidney cancer.

The chain has TRBV7-9 and TRBJ2-3; tentatively, D is TRBD2 (5 bases). This CDR3 contains 14 residues. Germline V gives CDR1 SEHNR, CDR2 FQNEAQ (reference sequence). Trimming left V 5 bases short and J 2 bases short, with 11 bases between. This CDR3 is CASSPEGTTDTQYF. CDR3 nucleotides: TGTGCCAGCAGCCCCGAGGGCACCACAGATACGCAGTATTTT.

The chain uses TRBV20-1 and TRBJ1-2, with unresolved D. The CDR3 is 11 residues long. From germline, CDR1 is DFQATT and CDR2 SNEGSKA (reference sequence). Trimming cost V 3 bases and J 10 bases, with 12 bases left between them. Here the CDR3 DNA reads TGCAGTGCTAGGGGAAAGCCACTCTACACCTTC. This gives the protein CSARGKPLYTF.

This rearrangement joins TRBV5-1 to TRBJ2-1; D not certain. Germline loops: CDR1 SGHRS, CDR2 YFSETQ. V was cut by 7 bases and J by 1 base, with 12 bases left in between. The CDR3 covers 14 residues. The CDR3 here is CASGIMWSYNEQFF. CDR3 in DNA: TGCGCCAGCGGCATTATGTGGTCCTACAATGAGCAGTTCTTC.

The CDR3 loop reads CATGTSGGATDTQYF. The CDR3 nucleotides are TGTGCCACAGGGACTAGCGGGGGAGCCACAGATACGCAGTATTTT. The chain links TRBV28 to TRBJ2-3; 14 bases align to TRBD2. The CDR3 runs 15 residues. From germline, CDR1 is MDHEN and CDR2 SYDVKM. V shed 10 bases and J 2 bases; nucleotides not matched to a gene: 5.

The V and J genes are TRBV4-1 and TRBJ1-4, with TRBD1 as a possible D gene (6 bases). This CDR3 is built from 16 residues. The ends were cut back, 0 bases at V and 7 bases at J, with 15 bases in the middle. Germline values: CDR1 MGHRA, CDR2 YSYEKL. This chain's CDR3 is CASSQDVGGGAEKLFF. Written as DNA, the CDR3 is TGCGCCAGCAGCCAAGATGTCGGTGGGGGCGCTGAAAAACTGTTTTTT.

The genes are TRBV6-1 and TRBJ1-4, with D possibly matching TRBD1 (6 bases). The V end lost 8 bases, the J end lost 10 bases, and 14 bases lay between the germline ends. This CDR3 has 12 residues. Germline V lookup: CDR1 MNHNS, CDR2 SASEGT. The CDR3 is CASRGGDLKLFF. CDR3 in DNA: TGTGCCAGCCGGGGGGGCGATCTAAAACTGTTTTTT.

This chain uses TRBV2 with TRBJ1-4, with D perhaps matching TRBD1 (5 bases). The CDR3 has 14 amino acids. Germline CDR1 is SNHLY and CDR2 is FYNNEI. V shed 6 bases and J shed 4 bases, with 12 bases lying between them. CDR3 DNA sequence: TGTGCCAGCAGGGACACCGGGTATAATGAAAAACTGTTTTTT. Residues: CASRDTGYNEKLFF.

This clone was recorded once. The CDR3 here is CASSTLRHEQYF. CDR3 nucleotide sequence: TGTGCCAGTAGTACCCTGAGGCACGAGCAGTACTTC. V gene TRBV19 combines with J gene TRBJ2-7, with D unresolved. CDR1 is LNHDA, CDR2 SQIVND, per germline (reference sequence). V was clipped by 4 bases and J by 5 bases, with 9 bases between them. This CDR3 spans 12 amino acids.

The chain uses TRBV5-5 and TRBJ1-1; D call uncertain. From germline, CDR1 is SGHKS and CDR2 YYEKEE (reference sequence). V was trimmed by 1 base and J by 6 bases, leaving 10 bases between them. This CDR3 has 13 residues. DNA for the CDR3: TGTGCCAGCAGCTTGACGGGGTTCGCTGAAGCTTTCTTT. It translates to CASSLTGFAEAFF.

This clone was recorded only once. The CDR3: CASSFNTGYDGANVLTF. As DNA, the CDR3 is TGCGCCAGCAGCTTCAACACAGGGTACGACGGGGCCAACGTCCTGACTTTC. The chain uses TRBV5-1 and TRBJ2-6, with a weak D call TRBD1 (6 bases). The CDR3 has 17 residues. Germline CDR1 is SGHRS and CDR2 is YFSETQ. Trimming left V 2 bases short and J 4 bases short, with 16 bases between. Supplemented by reference TRBV5-1 and TRBJ2-6, the full variable domain reads KAGVTQTPRYLIKTRGQQVTLSCSPISGHRSVSWYQQTPGQGLQFLFEYFSETQRNKGNFPGRFSGRQFSNSRSEMNVSTLELGDSALYLCASSFNTGYDGANVLTFGAGSRLTVL.

The chain is built from TRBV7-6 and TRBJ1-5; no firm D call. V was shortened by 0 bases and J by 6 bases, with 3 bases between the two germline ends. Germline CDR1 is SGHVS and CDR2 is FNYEAQ. The CDR3 has 12 residues. CDR3 region: CASSLAGQPQHF. DNA for the CDR3: TGTGCCAGCAGCTTAGCGGGTCAGCCCCAGCATTTT. Together with reference TRBV7-6 and TRBJ1-5, the CDR3 gives the full variable domain: GAGVSQSPRYKVTKRGQDVALRCDPISGHVSLYWYRQALGQGPEFLTYFNYEAQQDKSGLPNDRFSAERPEGSISTLTIQRTEQRDSAMYRCASSLAGQPQHFGDGTRLSIL.

This clone was observed a single time. The chain is built from TRBV19 and TRBJ1-2, with TRBD1 matching over 7 bases. The trim removed 4 bases at V and 8 bases at J, leaving 13 bases unmatched. There are 15 residues in the CDR3. The germline V gene has CDR1 LNHDA and CDR2 SQIVND (reference sequence). DNA for the CDR3: TGTGCCAGTAGTAGCGACAGGGCACGGAGTCGGGGCTACACCTTC. This encodes CASSSDRARSRGYTF.

The rearrangement links TRBV19 to TRBJ2-7; 9 nucleotides match TRBD1. Germline lookup yields CDR1 LNHDA and CDR2 SQIVND (reference sequence). V lost 3 bases and J lost 3; bases outside the gene matches: 6. The CDR3 sequence is 15 residues long. The CDR3 DNA is TGTGCCAGTAGTATGGGCCGGACAGGGGTCTACGAGCAGTACTTC. Its translation is CASSMGRTGVYEQYF.

This rearrangement joins TRBV30 to TRBJ2-7; possible D gene TRBD2, 6 bases. There are 16 residues in the CDR3. The germline CDR1 and CDR2 sequences are GTSNPN and SVGIG (reference sequence). V was trimmed by 4 bases and J by 0 bases, leaving 19 bases between them. As DNA, the CDR3 is TGTGCCTGGATTTGTTGGAGGGGACCTAACTCCTACGAGCAGTACTTC. As protein: CAWICWRGPNSYEQYF. The full variable domain, with the rest looked up from reference TRBV30 and TRBJ2-7, is SQTIHQWPATLVQPVGSPLSLECTVEGTSNPNLYWYRQAAGRGLQLLFYSVGIGQISSEVPQNLSASRPQDRQFILSSKKLLLSDSGFYLCAWICWRGPNSYEQYFGPGTRLTVT.

The chain carries TRBV5-1 and TRBJ2-5; 10 positions match TRBD2. The CDR3 contains 13 residues. V lost 7 bases to trimming and J lost 3 bases; unmatched junction nucleotides: 3. In germline, CDR1 is SGHRS, CDR2 YFSETQ. Here the CDR3 reads CASGLAGEETQYF. The DNA for the CDR3 is TGCGCCAGCGGGCTAGCGGGGGAAGAGACCCAGTACTTC.